This T cell receptor (beta chain) originates from a study of control samples from healthy donors and cancer patients (dated by TCRdb to about 2020). Worth noting for this clone: The antigen it recognizes is unknown. Per-base qualities were not stored, and no clone one base away is much larger.

Preparation of the library involved the immunoSEQ multiplex PCR assay. This is the immuneACCESS table as TCRdb keeps it, with only in-frame sequences that have V and J called. A part of the clones is gone; compared with another copy, unresolved V genes explain less than half, and the rest is unexplained. For this sample the table gives about 160,000 clones, of which approximately 93% were detected only once. The top ten clones comprise about 5.8% of the sample. The sequence derives from a man younger than 30 in good health. The sequenced sample consisted of blood.

The bases are TGTGCCAGCAGCCTCCATGGGACTCGGGGCTATGGCTACACCTTC. Translated, this is CASSLHGTRGYGYTF. The rearranged chain carries TRBV5-8 and TRBJ1-2; the D region possibly corresponds to TRBD1 (5 bases align). V and J lose 4 bases and 4 bases, and a span of 17 bases separates them. From its cysteine to its phenylalanine, the CDR3 spans 15 amino acids. Of all the DNA, just the CDR3 is kept, 45 bases in frame from base 1. CDR1 and CDR2 are read off the germline V gene as SGHTS and YDEGEE.